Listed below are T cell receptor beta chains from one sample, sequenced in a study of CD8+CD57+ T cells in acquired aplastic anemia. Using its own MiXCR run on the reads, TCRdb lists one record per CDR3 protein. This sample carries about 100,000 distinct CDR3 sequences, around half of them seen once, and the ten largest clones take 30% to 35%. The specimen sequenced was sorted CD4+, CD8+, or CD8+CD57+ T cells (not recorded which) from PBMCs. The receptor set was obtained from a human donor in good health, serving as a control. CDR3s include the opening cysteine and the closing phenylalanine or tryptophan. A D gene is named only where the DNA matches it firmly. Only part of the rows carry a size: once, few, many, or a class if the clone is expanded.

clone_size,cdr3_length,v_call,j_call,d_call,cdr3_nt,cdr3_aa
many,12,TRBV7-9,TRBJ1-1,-,TGTGCCAGCAGCTTAGTCAGCACTGAAGCTTTCTTT,CASSLVSTEAFF
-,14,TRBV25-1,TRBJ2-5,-,TGTGCCAGCAGGGAAATGAAGGGGGTAGAGACCCAGTACTTC,CASREMKGVETQYF
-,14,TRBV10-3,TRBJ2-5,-,TGTGCCACCGACGGATTTAGGGTGATGGAGACCCAGTACTTC,CATDGFRVMETQYF
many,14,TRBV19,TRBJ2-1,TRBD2,TGTGCCAGCAGACTAGCGGGGGCCCTAAATGAGCAGTTCTTC,CASRLAGALNEQFF
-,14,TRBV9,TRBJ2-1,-,TGTGCCGGCAGCGTAGCTGAGGGACGGGATGAGCAGTCCTTC,CAGSVAEGRDEQSF
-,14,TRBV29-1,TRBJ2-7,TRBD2,TGCAGCGTTGAAGAGACTAGCGGCTCCTACGAGCAGTACTTC,CSVEETSGSYEQYF
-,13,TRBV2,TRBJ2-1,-,TGTGCCAGCACTGCAGGGACCTACAATGAGCAGTTCTTC,CASTAGTYNEQFF
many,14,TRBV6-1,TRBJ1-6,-,TGTGCCAGCAGAACAGGGATGGGTAATTCACCCCTCCACTTT,CASRTGMGNSPLHF
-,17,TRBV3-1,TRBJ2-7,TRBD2,TGTGCCAGTAGTACCTTAGCGGGGGGCCAACCTACCTACGAGCAGTACTTC,CASSTLAGGQPTYEQYF
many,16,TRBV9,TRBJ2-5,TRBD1,TGTGCCAGCAGCGCCGAACAGGACAGGGTCCCAGAGACCCAGTACTTC,CASSAEQDRVPETQYF
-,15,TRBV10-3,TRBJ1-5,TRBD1,TGTGCCAGCAGGCCGGGACAGGGAGGTGGGCAGCCCCAGCATTTT,CASRPGQGGGQPQHF
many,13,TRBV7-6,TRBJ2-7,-,TGTGCCAGCAGCCCCTCAAGATCCTACGAGCAGTACTTC,CASSPSRSYEQYF
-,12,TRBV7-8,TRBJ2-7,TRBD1,TGTGCCACGACAGGGGGCTCCTACGAGCAGTACTTC,CATTGGSYEQYF
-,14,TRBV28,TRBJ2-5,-,TGTGCCAGCACCGTCCCGGGGCAGGAAGAGACCCAGTACTTC,CASTVPGQEETQYF
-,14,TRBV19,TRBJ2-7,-,TGTGCCAGTACTCCCGGAGGTACATTCTACGAGCAGTACTTC,CASTPGGTFYEQYF
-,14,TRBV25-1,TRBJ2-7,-,TGTGCCAGCAGTGCCCACGGGAAGGCCTACGAGCAGTACTTC,CASSAHGKAYEQYF
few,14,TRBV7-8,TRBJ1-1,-,TGTGCCAGCAGCTCCGGGACATACAACACTGAAGCTTTCTTT,CASSSGTYNTEAFF
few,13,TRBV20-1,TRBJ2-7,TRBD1,TGCAGTGCTTTTCGGACAGGGATTAACGAGCAGTACTTC,CSAFRTGINEQYF
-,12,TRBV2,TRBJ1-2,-,TGTGCCAGCAATAACAGGGACTATGGCTACACCTTC,CASNNRDYGYTF
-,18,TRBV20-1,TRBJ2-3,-,TGCAGTGCCAGCAGTGTCGGTGATATTCAATGGGGTGCAGATACGCAGTATTTT,CSASSVGDIQWGADTQYF
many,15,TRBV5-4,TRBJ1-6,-,TGTGCCAGCAGCTTGCAGGGCTCCTATAATTCACCCCTCCACTTT,CASSLQGSYNSPLHF
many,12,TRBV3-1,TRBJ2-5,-,TGTGCCAGCAGCCAAACACGAGAGACCCAGTACTTC,CASSQTRETQYF
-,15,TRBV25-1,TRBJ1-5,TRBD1,TGTGCCAGCCAGCAGACAGGGCATAGCAATCAGCCCCAGCATTTT,CASQQTGHSNQPQHF
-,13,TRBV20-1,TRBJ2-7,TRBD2,TGCAGTGCTATCCCTAGCGGCCCCTACGAGCAGTACTTC,CSAIPSGPYEQYF
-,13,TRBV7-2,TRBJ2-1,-,TGTGCCAGCAGCTTAGCCAGGGTGGATGAGCAGTTCTTC,CASSLARVDEQFF
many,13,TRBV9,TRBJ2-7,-,TGTGCCAGCAGTAAGGGGGCTGCGGGGGAGCAGTACTTC,CASSKGAAGEQYF
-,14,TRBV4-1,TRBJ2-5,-,TGCGCCAGCAGCCAAGCTCGACAGAGGGAGACCCAGTACTTC,CASSQARQRETQYF